This T cell receptor beta chain was documented in a study of blood T cells in healthy people across ages. Overall study: Template switching captured about one barcoded beta molecule per two T cells.

The V gene's germline CDR1 is SGHAT and CDR2 FQDESV (reference sequence). The V gene lost 5 bases and the J gene lost 10 bases, with 9 bases spanning the gap. This CDR3 spans 11 amino acids. A sample-barcoded 5' primer and a J-beta primer mix were used in a second PCR of roughly 7 to 11 cycles. TCRdb re-called the 5' RACE reads with MiXCR, one entry per CDR3 protein. The table has approximately 1.5 million distinct CDR3 sequences, roughly 30% seen once. Study results and limitations: Strong correlation existed between TCR beta diversity and naive T cell percentage.

With respect to this clonotype: Its antigen is as yet unknown.

V is TRBV11-1 and J is TRBJ2-1, with D uncertain. The sequenced material came from blood. The clonotype originates from a woman in her twenties or thirties in good health. The CDR3 sequence: CASSKDREQFF. In DNA, the CDR3 is TGTGCCAGCAGCAAGGACCGGGAGCAGTTCTTC. Combining the CDR3 with reference TRBV11-1 and TRBJ2-1 gives the whole variable domain EAEVAQSPRYKITEKSQAVAFWCDPISGHATLYWYRQILGQGPELLVQFQDESVVDDSQLPKDRFSAERLKGVDSTLKIQPAELGDSAMYLCASSKDREQFFGPGTRLTVL.